These 5 T cell receptor beta chains share one sample of origin, sequenced in a study of cytotoxic CD8 clonotypes in ibrutinib-treated CLL. Clones were read by immunoSEQ multiplex PCR, and TCRdb kept only the in-frame ones, dropping some. The repertoire has 30,000 to 35,000 clones, almost 70% of them found once; the top ten carry roughly a quarter. The material sequenced was PBMCs, taken before ibrutinib treatment. The receptors were sampled from a human donor with chronic lymphocytic leukemia.

A few counts support this clone. The V gene is TRBV2, the J gene TRBJ2-7; D remains ambiguous. Germline V gene data show CDR1 as SNHLY and CDR2 as FYNNEI. Trimming removed 8 bases from V and 2 bases from J, with 7 bases in between. The CDR3 has 11 amino acids. Here the CDR3 reads CASHDPYEQYF. In nucleotides, the CDR3 is TGTGCCAGCCACGACCCCTACGAGCAGTACTTC. The full variable domain, its missing parts supplied by reference TRBV2 and TRBJ2-7, is EPEVTQTPSHQVTQMGQEVILRCVPISNHLYFYWYRQILGQKVEFLVSFYNNEISEKSEIFDDQFSVERPDGSNFTLKIRSTKLEDSAMYFCASHDPYEQYFGPGTRLTVT.

The chain employs TRBV18 and TRBJ1-4, with D unclear. This CDR3 has 13 residues. The germline V gene encodes CDR1 KGHSH and CDR2 LQKENI. V dropped 3 bases and J dropped 5 bases, with 7 bases sitting between them. CDR3 in amino acids: CASSPGQNEKLFF. The CDR3 nucleotides are TGTGCCAGCTCACCGGGCCAGAATGAAAAACTGTTTTTT.

The CDR3 loop reads CASSQGQGYGYTF. CDR3 DNA: TGCGCCAGCAGCCAAGGACAGGGTTATGGCTACACCTTC. The rearrangement joins TRBV4-1 to TRBJ1-2; 7 nucleotides agree with TRBD1. This CDR3 contains 13 residues. CDR1 is MGHRA, CDR2 YSYEKL, per germline. The trim removed 1 base at V and 5 bases at J, leaving 1 base unmatched.

This clone is medium-sized within its sample. The gene calls are TRBV29-1 and TRBJ1-2, with a possible D match to TRBD1 (6 bases). The germline V and J ends were trimmed by 2 bases and 2 bases, with 12 bases remaining between them. CDR1 is SQVTM, CDR2 ANQGSEA, per germline. The CDR3 has 14 amino acids. The CDR3 loop reads CSVEPDRLNYGYTF. DNA of the CDR3: TGCAGCGTTGAACCCGACAGGTTAAACTATGGCTACACCTTC.

The CDR3 nucleotides are TGTGCCTGGAGTGCAGGTTTCAGCTCCTACGAGCAGTACTTC. Its translation is CAWSAGFSSYEQYF. This rearrangement joins TRBV30 to TRBJ2-7; D is uncertain. The CDR3 contains 14 residues. The germline V and J ends were trimmed by 1 base and 0 bases, with 10 bases remaining between them. The germline V gene encodes CDR1 GTSNPN and CDR2 SVGIG (reference sequence).